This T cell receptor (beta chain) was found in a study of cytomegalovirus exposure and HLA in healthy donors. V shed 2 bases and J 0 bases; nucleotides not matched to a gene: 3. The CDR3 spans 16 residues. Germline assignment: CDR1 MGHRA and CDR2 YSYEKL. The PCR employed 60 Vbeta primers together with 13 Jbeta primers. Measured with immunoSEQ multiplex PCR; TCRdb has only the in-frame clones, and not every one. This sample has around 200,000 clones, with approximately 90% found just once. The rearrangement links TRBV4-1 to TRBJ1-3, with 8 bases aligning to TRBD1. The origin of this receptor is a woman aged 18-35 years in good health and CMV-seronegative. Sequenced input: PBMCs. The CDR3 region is CASSQSGGGSGNTIYF. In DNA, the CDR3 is TGCGCCAGCAGCCAATCAGGGGGCGGCTCTGGAAACACCATATATTTT.